This T cell receptor beta chain was sequenced for a study of blood T cells in healthy people across ages. Then a second PCR, running about 6 to 11 cycles, was carried out with a sample-barcoded 5' primer and a J-beta primer mix. TCRdb reanalysed the 5' RACE reads using MiXCR and keeps one entry per CDR3 protein. The sample lists about 640,000 distinct CDR3 sequences, roughly three fifths occurring once. Study-wide results and caveats: Diversity of TCR beta per million T cells declined in a roughly linear way with age.

For this clonotype: Its target is not known.

From germline, CDR1 is MDHEN and CDR2 SYDVKM. V lost 7 bases and J 3 bases, leaving 21 bases between the germline ends. The CDR3 has 17 residues. The genes are TRBV28 and TRBJ1-4, with D maybe TRBD1 (5 bases). Sequencing used blood. The TCR sequence derives from a man aged 55-75 years in good health. DNA of the CDR3: TGTGCCAGCACCTCAGGTGGGGCTAAGGGACCTAATGAAAAACTGTTTTTT. Residues: CASTSGGAKGPNEKLFF.